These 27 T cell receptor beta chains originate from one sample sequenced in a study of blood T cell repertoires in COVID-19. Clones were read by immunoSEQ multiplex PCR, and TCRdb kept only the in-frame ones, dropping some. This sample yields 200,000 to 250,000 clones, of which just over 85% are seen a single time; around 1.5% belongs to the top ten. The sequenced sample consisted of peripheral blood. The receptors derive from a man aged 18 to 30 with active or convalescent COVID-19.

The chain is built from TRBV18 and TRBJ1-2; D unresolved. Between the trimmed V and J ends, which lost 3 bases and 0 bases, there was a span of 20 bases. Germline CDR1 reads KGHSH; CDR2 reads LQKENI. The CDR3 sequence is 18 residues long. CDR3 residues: CASSPQPPELSTNYGYTF. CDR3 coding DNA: TGTGCCAGCTCACCGCAACCCCCGGAGCTGAGTACTAACTATGGCTACACCTTC.

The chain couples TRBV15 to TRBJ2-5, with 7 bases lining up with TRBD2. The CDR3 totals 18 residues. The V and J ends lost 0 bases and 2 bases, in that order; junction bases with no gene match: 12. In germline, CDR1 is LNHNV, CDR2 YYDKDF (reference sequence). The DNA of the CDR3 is TGTGCCACCAGCAGAGATCCGGGGCCGGGGCGGGGGCAAGAGACCCAGTACTTC. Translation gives CATSRDPGPGRGQETQYF.

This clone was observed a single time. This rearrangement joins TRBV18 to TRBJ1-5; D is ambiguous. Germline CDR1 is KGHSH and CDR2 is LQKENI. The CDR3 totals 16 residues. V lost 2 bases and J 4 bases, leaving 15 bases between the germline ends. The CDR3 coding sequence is TGTGCCAGCTCACCATCGTCCCTGACTACTAATCAGCCCCAGCATTTT. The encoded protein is CASSPSSLTTNQPQHF.

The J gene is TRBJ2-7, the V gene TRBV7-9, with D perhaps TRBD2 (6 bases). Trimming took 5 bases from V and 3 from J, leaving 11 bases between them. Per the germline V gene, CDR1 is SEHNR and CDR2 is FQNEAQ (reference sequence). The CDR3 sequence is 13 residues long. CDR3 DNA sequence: TGTGCCAGCAGCCCCCCAGCGGGCTACGAGCAGTACTTC. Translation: CASSPPAGYEQYF.

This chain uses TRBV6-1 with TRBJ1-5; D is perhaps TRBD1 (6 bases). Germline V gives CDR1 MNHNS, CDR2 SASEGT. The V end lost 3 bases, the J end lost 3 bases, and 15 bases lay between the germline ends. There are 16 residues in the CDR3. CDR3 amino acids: CASSDSSLGANQPQHF. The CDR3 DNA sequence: TGTGCCAGCAGTGATTCGTCGTTGGGGGCCAATCAGCCCCAGCATTTT.

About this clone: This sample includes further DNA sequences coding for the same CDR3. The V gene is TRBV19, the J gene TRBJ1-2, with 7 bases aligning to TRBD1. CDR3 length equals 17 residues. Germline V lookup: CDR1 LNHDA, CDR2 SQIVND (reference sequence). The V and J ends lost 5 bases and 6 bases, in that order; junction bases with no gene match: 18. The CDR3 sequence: CASSPRTGWEVEDGYTF. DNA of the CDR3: TGTGCCAGTAGTCCGCGGACAGGATGGGAAGTTGAAGATGGCTACACCTTC.

In nucleotides, the CDR3 is TGCGCCAGCAGCTTGGATTTCCGGGGGGACTATGGCTACACCTTC. The encoded protein is CASSLDFRGDYGYTF. The J gene is TRBJ1-2, the V gene TRBV5-1; tentatively, D is TRBD1 (5 bases). The CDR3 extends over 15 amino acids. Germline-derived CDR1 and CDR2 are SGHRS and YFSETQ. V gave up 0 bases and J gave up 3 bases, with 12 bases separating them.

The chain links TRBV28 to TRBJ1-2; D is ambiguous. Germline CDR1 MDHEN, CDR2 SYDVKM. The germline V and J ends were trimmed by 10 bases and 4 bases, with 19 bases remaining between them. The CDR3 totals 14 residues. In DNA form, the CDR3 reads TGTGCCACCGCAGTAAGCGAGCGCTTCTATGGCTACACCTTC. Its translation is CATAVSERFYGYTF.

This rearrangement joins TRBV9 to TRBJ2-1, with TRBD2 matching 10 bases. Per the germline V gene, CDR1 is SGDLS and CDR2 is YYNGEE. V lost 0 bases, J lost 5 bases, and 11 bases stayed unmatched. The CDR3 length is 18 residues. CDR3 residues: CASSVEGGLAEGDNEQFF. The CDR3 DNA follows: TGTGCCAGCAGCGTAGAAGGAGGACTAGCGGAGGGGGACAATGAGCAGTTCTTC.

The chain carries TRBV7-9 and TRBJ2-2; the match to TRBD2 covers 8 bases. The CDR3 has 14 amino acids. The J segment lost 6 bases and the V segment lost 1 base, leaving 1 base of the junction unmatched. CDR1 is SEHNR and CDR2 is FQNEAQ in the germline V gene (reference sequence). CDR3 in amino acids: CASSLVAGPGELFF. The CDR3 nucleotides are TGTGCCAGCAGCTTAGTAGCGGGGCCCGGGGAGCTGTTTTTT.

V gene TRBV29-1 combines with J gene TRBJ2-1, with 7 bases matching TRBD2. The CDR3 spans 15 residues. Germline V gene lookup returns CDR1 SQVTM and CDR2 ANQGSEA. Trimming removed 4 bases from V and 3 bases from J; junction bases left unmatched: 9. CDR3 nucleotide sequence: TGCAGCGTTGGGGGCGCGGAGCGGGGCTACAATGAGCAGTTCTTC. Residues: CSVGGAERGYNEQFF.

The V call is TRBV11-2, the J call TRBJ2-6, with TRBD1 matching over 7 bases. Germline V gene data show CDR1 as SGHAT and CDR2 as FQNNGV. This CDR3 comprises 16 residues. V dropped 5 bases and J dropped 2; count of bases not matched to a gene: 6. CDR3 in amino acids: CASSPVTGAGANVLTF. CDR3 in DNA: TGTGCCAGCAGCCCAGTTACAGGGGCTGGGGCCAACGTCCTGACTTTC.

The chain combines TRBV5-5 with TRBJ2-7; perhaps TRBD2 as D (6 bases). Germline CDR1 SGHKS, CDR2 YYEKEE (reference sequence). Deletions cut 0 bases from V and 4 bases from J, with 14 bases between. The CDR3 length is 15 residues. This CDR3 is CASSLGTTRTYEQYF. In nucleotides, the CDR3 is TGTGCCAGCAGCTTGGGGACTACACGAACTTACGAGCAGTACTTC.

The CDR3 DNA reads TGTGCCAGCAGCTTAGGGACTAGCGGGATGTCCGAGCAGTACTTC. This encodes CASSLGTSGMSEQYF. The chain joins TRBV7-6 to TRBJ2-7, with 12 bases that match TRBD2. Germline V CDR1 and CDR2: SGHVS, FNYEAQ. The CDR3 is 15 amino acids. V lost 1 base to trimming and J lost 6 bases; unmatched junction nucleotides: 4.

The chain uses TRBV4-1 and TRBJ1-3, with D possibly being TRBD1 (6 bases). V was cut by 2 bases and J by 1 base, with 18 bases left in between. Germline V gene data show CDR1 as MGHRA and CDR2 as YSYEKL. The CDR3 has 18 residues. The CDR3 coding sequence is TGCGCCAGCAGCCAAATTCTTGGGGGCCTCGGGTCTGGAAACACCATATATTTT. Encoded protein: CASSQILGGLGSGNTIYF.

The CDR3: CATSRDLQGLYF. The CDR3 nucleotides are TGTGCCACCAGCAGAGATCTCCAGGGTTTGTACTTC. This sequence joins TRBV15 and TRBJ2-7; tentative D call: TRBD1 (5 bases). This CDR3 has 12 amino acids. The V end was cut by 0 bases, the J end by 12 bases, with 12 bases between. Germline-derived CDR1 and CDR2 are LNHNV and YYDKDF (reference sequence).

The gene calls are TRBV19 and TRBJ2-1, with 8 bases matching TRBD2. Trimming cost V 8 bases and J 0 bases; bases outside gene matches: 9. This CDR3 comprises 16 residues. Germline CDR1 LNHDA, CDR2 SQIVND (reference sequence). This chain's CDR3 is CASATQAGVSYNEQFF. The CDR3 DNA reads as TGTGCCAGTGCTACGCAAGCGGGAGTCTCCTACAATGAGCAGTTCTTC.

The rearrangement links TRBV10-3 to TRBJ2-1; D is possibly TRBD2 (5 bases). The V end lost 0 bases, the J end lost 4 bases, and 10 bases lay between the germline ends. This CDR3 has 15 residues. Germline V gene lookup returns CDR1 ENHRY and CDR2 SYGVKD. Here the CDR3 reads CAISESGRPYNEQFF. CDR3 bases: TGTGCCATCAGTGAGTCGGGGAGACCTTACAATGAGCAGTTCTTC.

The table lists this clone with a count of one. The CDR3 DNA reads as TGCGCCAGCGTTGGTCCCGGGACAGGAGAGAATTCACCCCTCCACTTT. Its translation: CASVGPGTGENSPLHF. This chain connects TRBV10-2 to TRBJ1-6; 8 bases map to TRBD1. V was clipped by 8 bases and J by 7 bases; unmatched bases: 13. This CDR3 has 16 residues. Per germline, CDR1 WSHSY and CDR2 SAAADI.

CDR3 sequence (DNA): TGTGCCAGCAGACCTGCTTCCGGGACATTAGTTCCACCCCTCCACTTT. The encoded protein is CASRPASGTLVPPLHF. V is TRBV6-6 and J is TRBJ1-6, with a weak D call TRBD1 (6 bases). The CDR3 has 16 residues. Germline V gives CDR1 MNHNY, CDR2 SVGAGI (reference sequence). Trimming took 6 bases from V and 11 from J, leaving 23 bases between them.

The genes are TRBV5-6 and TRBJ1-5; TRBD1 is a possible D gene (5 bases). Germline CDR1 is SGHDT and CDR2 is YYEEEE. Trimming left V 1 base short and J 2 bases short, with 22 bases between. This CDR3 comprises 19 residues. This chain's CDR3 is CASSLYSDVRQGGNQPQHF. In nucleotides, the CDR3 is TGTGCCAGCAGCTTGTATAGTGATGTTAGGCAGGGTGGCAATCAGCCCCAGCATTTT.

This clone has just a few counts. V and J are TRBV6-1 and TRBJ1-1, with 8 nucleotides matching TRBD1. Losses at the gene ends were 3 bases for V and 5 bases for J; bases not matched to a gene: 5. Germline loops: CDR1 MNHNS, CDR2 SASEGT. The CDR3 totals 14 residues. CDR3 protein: CASSDRTGRTEAFF. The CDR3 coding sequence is TGTGCCAGCAGTGATAGGACAGGGCGGACTGAAGCTTTCTTT.

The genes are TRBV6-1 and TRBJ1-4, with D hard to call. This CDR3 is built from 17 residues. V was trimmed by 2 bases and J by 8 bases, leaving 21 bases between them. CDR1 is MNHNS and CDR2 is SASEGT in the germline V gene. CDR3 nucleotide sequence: TGTGCCAGCAGTGAAAAACCGGGAGCCACCGTGGGAGAAAAACTGTTTTTT. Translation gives CASSEKPGATVGEKLFF.

The CDR3 reads CASSWWGRESKNIQYF. CDR3 DNA: TGCGCCAGCAGCTGGTGGGGGCGCGAGTCCAAAAACATTCAGTACTTC. J is TRBJ2-4 and V is TRBV5-1, with D perhaps TRBD1 (6 bases). The V end lost 3 bases, the J end lost 2 bases, and 15 bases lay between the germline ends. The CDR3 has 16 residues. Germline V CDR1 and CDR2: SGHRS, YFSETQ.

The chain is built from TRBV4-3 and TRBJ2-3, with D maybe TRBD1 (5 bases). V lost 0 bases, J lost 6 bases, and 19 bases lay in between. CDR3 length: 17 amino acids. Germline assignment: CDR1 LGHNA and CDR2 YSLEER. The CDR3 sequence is CASSQDRSTWGLDTQYF. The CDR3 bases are TGCGCCAGCAGCCAAGATCGCTCGACCTGGGGCCTGGATACGCAGTATTTT.

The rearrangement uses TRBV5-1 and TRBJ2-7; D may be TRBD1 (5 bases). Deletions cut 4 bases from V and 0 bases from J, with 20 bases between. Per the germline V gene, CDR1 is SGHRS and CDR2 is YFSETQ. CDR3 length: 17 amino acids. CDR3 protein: CASSPRNQGGISYEQYF. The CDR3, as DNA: TGCGCCAGCAGCCCCCGAAACCAGGGTGGTATCTCCTACGAGCAGTACTTC.

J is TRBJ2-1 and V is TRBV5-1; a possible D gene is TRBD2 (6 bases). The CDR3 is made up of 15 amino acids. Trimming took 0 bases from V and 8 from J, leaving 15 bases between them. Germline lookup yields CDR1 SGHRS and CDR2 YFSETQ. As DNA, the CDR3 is TGCGCCAGCAGCTTGGGGCCGGGAGCGGCATATGAGCAGTTCTTC. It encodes CASSLGPGAAYEQFF.